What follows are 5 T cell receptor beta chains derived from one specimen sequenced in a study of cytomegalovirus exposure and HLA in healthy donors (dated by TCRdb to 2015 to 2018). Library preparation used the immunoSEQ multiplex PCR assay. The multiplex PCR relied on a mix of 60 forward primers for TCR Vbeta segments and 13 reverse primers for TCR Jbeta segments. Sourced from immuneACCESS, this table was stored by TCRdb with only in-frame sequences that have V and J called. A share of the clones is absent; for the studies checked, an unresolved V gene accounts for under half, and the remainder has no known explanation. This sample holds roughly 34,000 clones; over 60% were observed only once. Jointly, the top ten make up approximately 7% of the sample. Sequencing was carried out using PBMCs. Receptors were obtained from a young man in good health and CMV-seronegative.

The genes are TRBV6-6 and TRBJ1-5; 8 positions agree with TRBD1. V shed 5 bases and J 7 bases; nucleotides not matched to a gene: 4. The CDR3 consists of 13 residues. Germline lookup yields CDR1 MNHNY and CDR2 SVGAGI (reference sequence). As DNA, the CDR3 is TGTGCCAGCAGTGGGACAGGAGGGCAGCCCCAGCATTTT. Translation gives CASSGTGGQPQHF.

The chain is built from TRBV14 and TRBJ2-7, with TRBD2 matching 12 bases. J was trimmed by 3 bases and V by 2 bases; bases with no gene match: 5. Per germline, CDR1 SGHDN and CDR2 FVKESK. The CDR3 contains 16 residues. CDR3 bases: TGTGCCAGCAGCCAACCCGGACTAGCGGGGATCTACGAGCAGTACTTC. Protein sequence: CASSQPGLAGIYEQYF.

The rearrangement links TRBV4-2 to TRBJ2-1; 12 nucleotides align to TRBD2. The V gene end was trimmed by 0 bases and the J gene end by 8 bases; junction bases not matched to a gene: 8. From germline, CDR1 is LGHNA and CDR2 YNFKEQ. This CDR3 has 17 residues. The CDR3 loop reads CASSQDGLAGGGYEQFF. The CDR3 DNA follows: TGTGCCAGCAGCCAAGACGGGCTAGCGGGGGGGGGCTATGAGCAGTTCTTC.

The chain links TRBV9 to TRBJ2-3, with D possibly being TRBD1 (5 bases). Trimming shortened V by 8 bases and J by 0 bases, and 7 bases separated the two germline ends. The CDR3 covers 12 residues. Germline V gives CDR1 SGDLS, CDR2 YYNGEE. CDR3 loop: CASTGSTDTQYF. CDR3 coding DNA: TGTGCCAGTACAGGAAGCACAGATACGCAGTATTTT.

The CDR3, as DNA: TGCGCCAGCAGCCGTCCCGCCCGGGAGCAGTACTTC. It encodes CASSRPAREQYF. This chain uses TRBV4-1 with TRBJ2-7; D not resolved. The CDR3 has 12 amino acids. V was pared by 4 bases and J by 7 bases, with 11 bases between. CDR1 MGHRA and CDR2 YSYEKL come from the germline V gene.